These 2 T cell receptor beta chains were all obtained from the same sample, sequenced in a study of T cells in Graves' hyperthyroidism and ophthalmopathy. The investigators amplified TCR beta CDR3 regions from RNA transcripts. TCR CDR3 underwent first-round RT-PCR with the HTBI primer set. TCRdb fed the multiplex PCR reads into MiXCR, producing one record per CDR3 protein. The profile shows 490,000 or so distinct CDR3 sequences, about 16% of them singletons. The sample comprised blood. The receptors stem from a woman aged 25-40 years with Graves' ophthalmopathy.

Regarding this clonotype: This likely comes from a read error, as the CDR3 has no conserved phenylalanine or tryptophan at its end. The rearrangement links TRBV7-2 to TRBJ2-7; 8 nucleotides agree with TRBD1. CDR3 length equals 15 residues. V was pared by 2 bases and J by 3 bases, with 6 bases of the junction left unmatched. Germline V lookup: CDR1 SGHTA, CDR2 FQGNSA. The CDR3 nucleotides are TGTGCCAGCAGCTTAAGGGCAGGGGGCATCTACGAGCAGTACTCC. Amino acid sequence: CASSLRAGGIYEQYS.

This clonotype came up a few times. The chain has TRBV20-1 and TRBJ1-6, with 10 bases lining up with TRBD1. Germline trimming cut 0 bases from V and 6 bases from J; bases unmatched to any gene: 5. The CDR3 covers 16 residues. Per the germline V gene, CDR1 is DFQATT and CDR2 is SNEGSKA (reference sequence). CDR3 DNA: TGCAGTGCTAGAGATCCCGGGACAGGGGTTAATTCACCCCTCCACTTT. This sequence encodes CSARDPGTGVNSPLHF.